This T cell receptor beta chain was captured by sequencing in a study of blood T cell repertoires in COVID-19. Overall study: Researchers got acute and convalescent COVID-19 samples from the United States, Italy and Spain.

V shed 0 bases, J shed 6 bases, and the junction held 6 bases outside the gene matches. This CDR3 has 15 residues. Germline-derived CDR1 and CDR2 are SGHTA and FQGNSA. This clone was detected only once. Profiled with immunoSEQ multiplex PCR; TCRdb holds only in-frame clones, not every one. The repertoire holds about 140,000 clones, with 88% as singletons. Sample: peripheral blood. The chain has TRBV7-2 and TRBJ1-2, with 8 bases fitting TRBD1. The sequence derives from a man between 65 and 80 years old with acute or convalescent COVID-19. CDR3 in amino acids: CASSLALAGGDGYTF. CDR3 nucleotide sequence: TGTGCCAGCAGCTTAGCGTTGGCAGGGGGCGATGGCTACACCTTC.